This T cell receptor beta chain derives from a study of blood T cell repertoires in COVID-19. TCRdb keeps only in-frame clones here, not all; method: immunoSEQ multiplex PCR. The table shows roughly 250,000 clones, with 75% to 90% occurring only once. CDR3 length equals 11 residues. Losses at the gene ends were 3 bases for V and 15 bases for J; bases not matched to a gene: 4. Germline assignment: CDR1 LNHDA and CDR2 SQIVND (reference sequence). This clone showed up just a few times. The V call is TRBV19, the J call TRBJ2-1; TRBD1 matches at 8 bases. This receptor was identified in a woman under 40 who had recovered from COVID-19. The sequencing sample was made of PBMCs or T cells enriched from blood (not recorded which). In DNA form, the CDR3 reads TGTGCCAGTAGTATCTGGGACAGGTGGTTCTTC. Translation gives CASSIWDRWFF.